This T cell receptor (beta chain) was profiled in a study of control samples from healthy donors and cancer patients. The CDR3 runs to 16 residues. Between the trimmed V and J ends, which lost 1 base and 4 bases, there was a span of 15 bases. Germline lookup yields CDR1 SGHTA and CDR2 FQGNSA. Profiled with immunoSEQ multiplex PCR; TCRdb holds only in-frame clones, not every one. The table shows 100,000 to 150,000 clones, with about nine tenths occurring only once. Sequenced material: PBMCs. This sequence originates from a man aged 45 to 65 with head and neck cancer. V usage is TRBV7-2 and J usage is TRBJ2-3, with a tentative D call TRBD1 (6 bases). CDR3 protein: CASSLGRGRPPDTQYF. The CDR3 bases are TGTGCCAGCAGCTTAGGCAGGGGACGCCCACCAGATACGCAGTATTTT.